One sample yielded the 23 T cell receptor beta chains listed below, sequenced in a study of blood T cell repertoires in COVID-19. Assay: immunoSEQ multiplex PCR; the TCRdb copy retains only in-frame clones and omits some. The sample records about 23,000 clones, roughly four fifths being singletons. The source material was peripheral blood. These receptors all stem from a man aged 70-80 years with acute or convalescent COVID-19.

The chain is built from TRBV23-1 and TRBJ2-3; 8 bases match TRBD2. TRBV23-1 is known as an ORF, though its function is uncertain. This CDR3 has 16 residues. Trimming took 2 bases from V and 0 from J; bases not matched to a gene: 4. As DNA, the CDR3 is TGCGCCAGCAGTCAAGAGGCTAGCGGGAGCACAGATACGCAGTATTTT. Translated, it gives CASSQEASGSTDTQYF.

CDR3 DNA sequence: TGTGCCAGCAGCCAAGATCGGTATACAGGGGAGACCCAGTACTTC. Protein: CASSQDRYTGETQYF. The chain employs TRBV3-1 (or the pseudogene TRBV3-2) and TRBJ2-5, with D perhaps matching TRBD1 (6 bases). Germline lookup yields CDR1 LGHDT and CDR2 YNNKEL (reference sequence). CDR3 length equals 15 residues. V lost 0 bases and J 5 bases, leaving 13 bases between the germline ends.

The chain is built from TRBV4-3 and TRBJ2-1, with 11 bases aligning to TRBD2. Trimming took 0 bases from V and 7 from J; bases not matched to a gene: 8. The CDR3 has 17 residues. Germline CDR1 reads LGHNA; CDR2 reads YSLEER. CDR3 region: CASSQDPPSGGSNEQFF. CDR3 nucleotide sequence: TGCGCCAGCAGCCAAGATCCCCCTAGCGGGGGGTCTAATGAGCAGTTCTTC.

Only a few counts were recorded for this clone. The chain has TRBV5-1 and TRBJ1-2; unclear D gene. This CDR3 is built from 12 residues. Germline lookup yields CDR1 SGHRS and CDR2 YFSETQ. V was shortened by 0 bases and J by 6 bases, with 6 bases between the two germline ends. The DNA of the CDR3 is TGCGCCAGCAGCTTGGACGGTGATGGCTACACCTTC. Translated: CASSLDGDGYTF.

This clone showed up just a few times. The CDR3 loop reads CSASQGDQPQHF. CDR3 nucleotides: TGCAGTGCTAGTCAGGGGGATCAGCCCCAGCATTTT. The chain joins TRBV20-1 to TRBJ1-5; 7 bases line up with TRBD1. J gave up 5 bases and V 3 bases, and 1 base lay outside the gene matches. Germline-derived CDR1 and CDR2 are DFQATT and SNEGSKA (reference sequence). The CDR3 contains 12 residues.

This chain links TRBV7-2 with TRBJ2-1; TRBD2 matches 11 bases. The CDR3 totals 14 residues. From germline, CDR1 is SGHTA and CDR2 FQGNSA. J lost 9 bases, V lost 5 bases, and 6 bases had no gene match. The CDR3 nucleotides are TGTGCCAGCAGCCTAGGGACTAGCGGTGGTGAGCAGTTCTTC. This gives the protein CASSLGTSGGEQFF.

This sequence joins TRBV7-3 and TRBJ2-1; 7 nucleotides agree with TRBD2. CDR1 SGHTA and CDR2 FQGTGA come from the germline V gene. This CDR3 spans 13 amino acids. Germline trimming cut 2 bases from V and 8 bases from J; bases unmatched to any gene: 3. CDR3 amino acids: CASSLGGSDEQFF. CDR3 nucleotide sequence: TGTGCCAGCAGCTTAGGCGGGAGCGATGAGCAGTTCTTC.

The V gene is TRBV5-6, the J gene TRBJ2-7; no definite D call. This CDR3 has 14 amino acids. V was pared by 0 bases and J by 2 bases, with 9 bases between. Per germline, CDR1 SGHDT and CDR2 YYEEEE. CDR3 residues: CASSLASSTYEQYF. The CDR3 DNA reads TGTGCCAGCAGCTTGGCGTCTAGTACCTACGAGCAGTACTTC.

The chain employs TRBV5-4 and TRBJ1-2, with D uncertain. The CDR3 is 13 amino acids. Germline V gene lookup returns CDR1 SGHNT and CDR2 YYREEE (reference sequence). Between the trimmed V and J ends, which lost 0 bases and 3 bases, there was a span of 6 bases. As DNA, the CDR3 is TGTGCCAGCAGCTTGGCCGGGGACTATGGCTACACCTTC. Translated, it gives CASSLAGDYGYTF.

The chain uses TRBV7-9 and TRBJ1-1; D remains ambiguous. CDR1 SEHNR and CDR2 FQNEAQ come from the germline V gene (reference sequence). This CDR3 region has 9 residues. Trimming stripped 5 bases from V and 9 bases from J, with 4 bases between. The CDR3 loop reads CASSTQAFF. Here the CDR3 DNA reads TGTGCCAGCAGCACACAAGCTTTCTTT.

This clone was observed a few times. The rearrangement joins TRBV19 to TRBJ1-4; D gene unclear. CDR1 LNHDA and CDR2 SQIVND come from the germline V gene (reference sequence). Trimming pared 8 bases from V and 0 bases from J, leaving 13 bases between. The CDR3 covers 15 residues. Here the CDR3 DNA reads TGTGCCAGTGCCGAACAGCCGGCAACTAATGAAAAACTGTTTTTT. Residues: CASAEQPATNEKLFF.

The genes are TRBV12-3 or TRBV12-4 and TRBJ2-5, with D possibly matching TRBD1 (5 bases). The CDR3 extends over 13 amino acids. V dropped 6 bases and J dropped 4 bases, with 12 bases sitting between them. The CDR3 region has the DNA TGTGCCAGCAGCCCTGACAGCCTAGAGACCCAGTACTTC. Translation: CASSPDSLETQYF.

V is TRBV7-9 and J is TRBJ2-2, with a possible D match to TRBD1 (6 bases). Deletions cut 5 bases from V and 5 bases from J, with 15 bases between. Per germline, CDR1 SEHNR and CDR2 FQNEAQ (reference sequence). The length of the CDR3 is 15 residues. The CDR3: CASSEPYRVTGELFF. The DNA of the CDR3 is TGTGCCAGCAGCGAACCCTACAGGGTTACCGGGGAGCTGTTTTTT.

V usage is TRBV12-3 or TRBV12-4 and J usage is TRBJ2-5, with D tentatively TRBD1 (6 bases). The CDR3 has 12 residues. Deletions cut 5 bases from V and 4 bases from J, with 8 bases between. CDR3: CASSLGAETQYF. CDR3 DNA sequence: TGTGCCAGCAGTCTGGGGGCAGAGACCCAGTACTTC.

The chain employs TRBV7-2 and TRBJ2-7, with 7 bases identical to TRBD1. Germline V gives CDR1 SGHTA, CDR2 FQGNSA. The trim removed 1 base at V and 2 bases at J, leaving 5 bases unmatched. The CDR3 has 15 amino acids. The CDR3 sequence is CASSLVLGGPYEQYF. The CDR3 DNA reads as TGTGCCAGCAGCTTAGTTTTAGGGGGCCCCTACGAGCAGTACTTC.

The chain uses TRBV30 and TRBJ1-4; 8 positions agree with TRBD1. The CDR3 is made up of 15 amino acids. Germline loops: CDR1 GTSNPN, CDR2 SVGIG (reference sequence). V was pared by 4 bases and J by 8 bases, with 12 bases of the junction left unmatched. Here the CDR3 DNA reads TGTGCCTGGAACGAGCAGGGGGCGACGGGAGAAAAACTGTTTTTT. Translating gives CAWNEQGATGEKLFF.

The chain recombines TRBV27 with TRBJ2-1; 8 nucleotides line up with TRBD1. V shed 5 bases, J shed 2 bases, and the junction held 5 bases outside the gene matches. CDR3 length: 15 amino acids. Germline CDR1 reads MNHEY; CDR2 reads SMNVEV (reference sequence). CDR3 in DNA: TGTGCCAGCAGTCCTCGACAGGGGACCTACAATGAGCAGTTCTTC. Protein product: CASSPRQGTYNEQFF.

V and J are TRBV18 and TRBJ2-5, with TRBD1 identical over 8 bases. CDR3 size: 13 residues. V trimming: 8 bases; J trimming: 5 bases; junction bases outside the gene matches: 7. Germline V gene data show CDR1 as KGHSH and CDR2 as LQKENI. CDR3 protein: CASTSDRAETQYF. In DNA, the CDR3 is TGTGCCAGCACCTCGGACAGGGCCGAGACCCAGTACTTC.

The V call is TRBV5-1, the J call TRBJ1-2; 8 bases map to TRBD1. The CDR3 sequence is 14 residues long. With V trimmed by 0 bases and J by 5 bases, 3 bases remained unmatched. CDR1 and CDR2 from the germline V gene are SGHRS and YFSETQ. The CDR3 DNA follows: TGCGCCAGCAGCTTGGGAACAGGGGGTTATGGCTACACCTTC. Translating it yields CASSLGTGGYGYTF.

This rearrangement joins TRBV6-5 to TRBJ1-4; TRBD1 aligns across 10 bases. CDR1 MNHEY and CDR2 SVGAGI come from the germline V gene. With 7 bases clipped from V and 14 bases from J, the junction kept 13 bases outside the gene matches. The CDR3 covers 14 residues. CDR3 sequence reads: CASNTDRGGRRLFF. CDR3 DNA: TGTGCCAGCAACACGGACAGGGGGGGGCGGCGGCTGTTTTTT.

V usage is TRBV11-3 and J usage is TRBJ2-5; the match to TRBD2 covers 9 bases. In germline, CDR1 is SGHNT, CDR2 YENEEA. This CDR3 contains 14 residues. V was pared by 4 bases and J by 4 bases, with 4 bases of the junction left unmatched. CDR3 in DNA: TGTGCCAGCAGCTGGGGCGGGAGGGGAGAGACCCAGTACTTC. This gives the protein CASSWGGRGETQYF.

The chain recombines TRBV28 with TRBJ2-1, with 14 bases matching TRBD2. CDR3 size: 17 residues. V gave up 2 bases and J gave up 9 bases; unmatched junction bases: 9. From germline, CDR1 is MDHEN and CDR2 SYDVKM. The CDR3 spells CASSLAGRLAGGAEQFF. As DNA, the CDR3 is TGTGCCAGCAGTTTAGCGGGGAGACTAGCGGGAGGGGCTGAGCAGTTCTTC. Supplemented by reference TRBV28 and TRBJ2-1, the full variable domain reads DVKVTQSSRYLVKRTGEKVFLECVQDMDHENMFWYRQDPGLGLRLIYFSYDVKMKEKGDIPEGYSVSREKKERFSLILESASTNQTSMYLCASSLAGRLAGGAEQFFGPGTRLTVL.

This chain connects TRBV18 to TRBJ2-1; a weak D match, TRBD1 (6 bases). CDR3 length: 15 residues. The germline V gene encodes CDR1 KGHSH and CDR2 LQKENI. V was trimmed by 5 bases and J by 3 bases, leaving 14 bases between them. CDR3 in DNA: TGTGCCAGCTCATCCCTCCAGGGGTACTACAATGAGCAGTTCTTC. It specifies CASSSLQGYYNEQFF.